What follows is one TCR beta chain and its context. Clones were sequenced by immunoSEQ multiplex PCR, and TCRdb holds only the in-frame ones, with some missing. The table has about 120,000 clones, about 87% seen once. The sample is drawn from a study of control samples from healthy donors and cancer patients. Germline lookup yields CDR1 MNHEY and CDR2 SMNVEV (reference sequence). The CDR3 runs 14 residues. V lost 7 bases and J 10 bases, leaving 20 bases between the germline ends. Sequenced sample: blood. The sequence derives from a man younger than 40 in good health. The genes are TRBV27 and TRBJ2-1, with D tentatively TRBD1 or TRBD2 (6 bases each). The CDR3 here is CASTLLKGGGEQFF. The CDR3 DNA reads as TGTGCCAGCACTCTCCTGAAGGGGGGCGGCGAGCAGTTCTTC.